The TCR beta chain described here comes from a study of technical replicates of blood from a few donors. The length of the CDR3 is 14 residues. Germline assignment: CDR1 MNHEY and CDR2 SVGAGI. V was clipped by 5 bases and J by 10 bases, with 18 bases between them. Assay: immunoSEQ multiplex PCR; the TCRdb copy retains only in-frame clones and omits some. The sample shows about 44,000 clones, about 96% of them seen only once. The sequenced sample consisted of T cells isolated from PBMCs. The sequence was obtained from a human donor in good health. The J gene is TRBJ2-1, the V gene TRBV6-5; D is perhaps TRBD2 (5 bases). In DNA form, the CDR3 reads TGTGCCAGCAGTGCCCGGGATGCCTTTTTAGAGCAGTTCTTC. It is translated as CASSARDAFLEQFF.